The clone carrying this TCR beta chain occurred once. This specimen belongs to a study of blood T cell repertoires in COVID-19. About the study: Italy, Spain and the United States were the sources of the convalescent and acute COVID-19 samples. In each case, the material was cDNA or gDNA derived from T cells, B-cell-depleted T cells, or PBMCs.

There are 14 residues in the CDR3. V was clipped by 5 bases and J by 4 bases; unmatched bases: 3. Germline lookup yields CDR1 SGHTA and CDR2 FQGTGA. Per the original methods: Using reference gene primer amplification, nucleated cell counts were estimated. This table comes from immunoSEQ multiplex PCR, and its TCRdb copy is limited to in-frame clones, with some not included. From that table come the V and J calls and clone size; the DNA was used to work out D and trimming. The sample lists 150,000 to 200,000 clones, around 77% seen once, with 17% in the top ten. V is TRBV7-3 and J is TRBJ2-7, with 12 positions matching TRBD2. Input material: peripheral blood. The receptor was isolated from a man between 60 and 75 years old with active or convalescent COVID-19. CDR3 sequence: CASSPGTSGYEQYF. The CDR3 DNA follows: TGTGCCAGCAGCCCTGGGACTAGCGGGTACGAGCAGTACTTC. The variable domain in full, with the rest retrieved from reference TRBV7-3 and TRBJ2-7, is GAGVSQTPSNKVTEKGKYVELRCDPISGHTALYWYRQSLGQGPEFLIYFQGTGAADDSGLPNDRFFAVRPEGSVSTLKIQRTERGDSAVYLCASSPGTSGYEQYFGPGTRLTVT.